This T cell receptor (beta chain) was sequenced during a study of T-cell memory formation after mild COVID-19. About the study: For the most part, TCR clusters were specific to one donor.

Researchers used 5'RACE with constant-segment primers to make TCR alpha and TCR beta cDNA libraries that carry sample barcodes and UMIs. TCRdb fed the 5' RACE reads into MiXCR, producing one record per CDR3 protein. The sample lists around 300,000 distinct CDR3 sequences, around 15% occurring once. The receptor comes from a man aged 18 to 29 who had mild COVID-19 (a few samples of this study predate the infection). Cell type and time point are not known. The specimen sequenced was PBMCs or a T cell subset sorted from them (not recorded which).

CDR3 region: CSARGSGSYGYTF. The CDR3 region has the DNA TGCAGTGCTAGAGGGTCAGGGAGCTATGGCTACACCTTC. This chain connects TRBV20-1 to TRBJ1-2, with a possible D match to TRBD1 (5 bases). The CDR3 totals 13 residues. V was clipped by 1 base and J by 4 bases, with 10 bases between them. CDR1 DFQATT and CDR2 SNEGSKA come from the germline V gene (reference sequence).